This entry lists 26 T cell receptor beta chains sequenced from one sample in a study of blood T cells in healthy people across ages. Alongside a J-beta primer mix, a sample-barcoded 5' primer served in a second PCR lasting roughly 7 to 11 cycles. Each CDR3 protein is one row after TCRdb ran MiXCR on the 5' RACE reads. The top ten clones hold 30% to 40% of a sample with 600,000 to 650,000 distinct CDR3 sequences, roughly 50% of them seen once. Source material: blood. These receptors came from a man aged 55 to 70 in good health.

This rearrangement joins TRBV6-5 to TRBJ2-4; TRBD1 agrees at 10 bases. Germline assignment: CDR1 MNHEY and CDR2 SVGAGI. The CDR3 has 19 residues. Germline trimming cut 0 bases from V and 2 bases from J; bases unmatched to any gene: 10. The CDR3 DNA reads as TGTGCCAGCAGTTACTCGTTTGAGCGACAGGGGGCCTCCAAAAACATTCAGTACTTC. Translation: CASSYSFERQGASKNIQYF.

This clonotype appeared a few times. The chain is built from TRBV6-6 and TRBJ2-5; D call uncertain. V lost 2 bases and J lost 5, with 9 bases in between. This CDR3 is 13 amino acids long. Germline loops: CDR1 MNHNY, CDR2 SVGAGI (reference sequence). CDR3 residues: CASSYAGQETQYF. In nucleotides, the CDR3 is TGTGCCAGCAGTTACGCAGGCCAGGAGACCCAGTACTTC.

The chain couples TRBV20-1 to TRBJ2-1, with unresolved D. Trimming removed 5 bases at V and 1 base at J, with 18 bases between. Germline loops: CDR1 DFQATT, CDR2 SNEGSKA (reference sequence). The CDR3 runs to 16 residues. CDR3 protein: CSAGSILAPSYNEQFF. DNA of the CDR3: TGCAGTGCTGGCTCCATCCTTGCGCCTTCCTACAATGAGCAGTTCTTC.

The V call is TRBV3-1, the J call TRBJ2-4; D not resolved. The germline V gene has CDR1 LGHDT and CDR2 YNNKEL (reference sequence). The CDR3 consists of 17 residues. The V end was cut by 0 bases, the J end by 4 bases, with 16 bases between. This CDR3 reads CASSQDLGTTTKNIQYF. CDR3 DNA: TGTGCCAGCAGCCAAGATTTGGGTACTACAACAAAAAACATTCAGTACTTC.

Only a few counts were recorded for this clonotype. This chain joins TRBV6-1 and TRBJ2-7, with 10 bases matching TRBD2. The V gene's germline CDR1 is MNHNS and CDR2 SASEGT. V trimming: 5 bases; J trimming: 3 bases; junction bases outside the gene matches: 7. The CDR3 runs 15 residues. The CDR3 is CASSSSGGPLYEQYF. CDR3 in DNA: TGTGCCAGCAGTAGTAGCGGGGGGCCTCTCTACGAGCAGTACTTC.

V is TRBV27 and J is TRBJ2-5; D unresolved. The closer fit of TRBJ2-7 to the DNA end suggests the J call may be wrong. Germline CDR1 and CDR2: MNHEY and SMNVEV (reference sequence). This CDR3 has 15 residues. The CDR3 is CASSISSTPSYEQYF. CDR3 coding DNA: TGTGCCAGCAGTATAAGTAGCACGCCTTCCTACGAGCAGTACTTC.

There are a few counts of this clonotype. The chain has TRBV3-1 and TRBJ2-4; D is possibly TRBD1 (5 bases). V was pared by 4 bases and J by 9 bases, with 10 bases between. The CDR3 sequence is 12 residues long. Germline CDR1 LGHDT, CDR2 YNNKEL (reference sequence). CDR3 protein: CASSLGAGIQYF. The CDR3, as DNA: TGTGCCAGCAGCCTTGGGGCCGGCATTCAGTACTTC. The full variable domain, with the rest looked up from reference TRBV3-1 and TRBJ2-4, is DTAVSQTPKYLVTQMGNDKSIKCEQNLGHDTMYWYKQDSKKFLKIMFSYNNKELIINETVPNRFSPKSPDKAHLNLHINSLELGDSAVYFCASSLGAGIQYFGAGTRLSVL.

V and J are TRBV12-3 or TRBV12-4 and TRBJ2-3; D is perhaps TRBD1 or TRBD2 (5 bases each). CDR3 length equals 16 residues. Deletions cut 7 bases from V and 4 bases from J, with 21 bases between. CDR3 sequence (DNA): TGTGCCAGCACCCTTCCACTGGGACCCCCCCCAGATACGCAGTATTTT. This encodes CASTLPLGPPPDTQYF.

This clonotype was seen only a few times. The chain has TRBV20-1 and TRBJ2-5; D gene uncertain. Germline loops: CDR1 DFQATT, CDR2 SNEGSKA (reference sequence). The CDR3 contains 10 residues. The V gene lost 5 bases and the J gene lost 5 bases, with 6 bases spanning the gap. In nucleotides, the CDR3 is TGCAGTGCTTTTCTGGAGACCCAGTACTTC. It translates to CSAFLETQYF.

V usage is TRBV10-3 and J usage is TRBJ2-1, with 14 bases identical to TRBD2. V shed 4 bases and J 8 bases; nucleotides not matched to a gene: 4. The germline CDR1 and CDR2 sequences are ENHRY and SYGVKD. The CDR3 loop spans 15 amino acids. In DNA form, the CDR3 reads TGTGCCATCAGTGGACTAGCGGGGGGGAGGGATGAGCAGTTCTTC. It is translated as CAISGLAGGRDEQFF.

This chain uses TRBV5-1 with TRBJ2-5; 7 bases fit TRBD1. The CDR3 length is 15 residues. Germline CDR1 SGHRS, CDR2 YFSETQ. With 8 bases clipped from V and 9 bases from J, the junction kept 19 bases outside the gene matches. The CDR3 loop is CASRETQGPVIPQYF. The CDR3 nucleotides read TGCGCCAGTAGGGAGACACAGGGGCCGGTAATTCCCCAGTACTTC.

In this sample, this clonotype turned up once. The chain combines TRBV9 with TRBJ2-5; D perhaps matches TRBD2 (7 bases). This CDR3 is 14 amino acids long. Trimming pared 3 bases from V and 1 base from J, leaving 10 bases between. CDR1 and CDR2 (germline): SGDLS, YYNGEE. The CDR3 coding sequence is TGTGCCAGCAGCGGAGGGGGGGTCCAAGAGACCCAGTACTTC. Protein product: CASSGGGVQETQYF.

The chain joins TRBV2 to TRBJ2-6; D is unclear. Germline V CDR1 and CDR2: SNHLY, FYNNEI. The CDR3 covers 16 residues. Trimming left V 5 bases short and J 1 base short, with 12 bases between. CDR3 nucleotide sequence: TGTGCCAGCAGTCAGACGACGGTGTCTGGGGCCAACGTCCTGACTTTC. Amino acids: CASSQTTVSGANVLTF.

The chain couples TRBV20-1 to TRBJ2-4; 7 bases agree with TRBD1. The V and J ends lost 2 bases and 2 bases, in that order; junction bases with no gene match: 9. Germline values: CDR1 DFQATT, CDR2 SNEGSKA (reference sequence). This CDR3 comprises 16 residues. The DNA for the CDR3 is TGCAGTGCTAGACAAGACAGGGCGCTAACCAAAAACATTCAGTACTTC. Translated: CSARQDRALTKNIQYF.

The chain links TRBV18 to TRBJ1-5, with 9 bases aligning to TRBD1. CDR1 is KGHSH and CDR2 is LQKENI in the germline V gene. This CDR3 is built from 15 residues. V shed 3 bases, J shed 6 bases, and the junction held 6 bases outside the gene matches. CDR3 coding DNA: TGTGCCAGCTCACCCGGACAGGGGAACGGTCAGCCCCAGCATTTT. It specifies CASSPGQGNGQPQHF.

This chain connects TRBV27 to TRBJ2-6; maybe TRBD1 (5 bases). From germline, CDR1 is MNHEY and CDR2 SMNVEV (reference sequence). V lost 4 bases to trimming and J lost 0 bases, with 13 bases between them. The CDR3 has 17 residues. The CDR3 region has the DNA TGTGCCAGCAGTTCCGCTTCGACAGCCTCTGGGGCCAACGTCCTGACTTTC. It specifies CASSSASTASGANVLTF. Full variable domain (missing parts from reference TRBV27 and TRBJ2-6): EAQVTQNPRYLITVTGKKLTVTCSQNMNHEYMSWYRQDPGLGLRQIYYSMNVEVTDKGDVPEGYKVSRKEKRNFPLILESPSPNQTSLYFCASSSASTASGANVLTFGAGSRLTVL.

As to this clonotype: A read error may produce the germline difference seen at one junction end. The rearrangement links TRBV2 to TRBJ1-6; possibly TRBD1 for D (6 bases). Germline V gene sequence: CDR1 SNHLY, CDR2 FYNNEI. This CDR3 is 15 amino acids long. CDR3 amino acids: CTSTFDRNDNSPLHF. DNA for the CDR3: TGTACCAGCACATTCGACAGGAACGACAATTCACCCCTCCACTTT.

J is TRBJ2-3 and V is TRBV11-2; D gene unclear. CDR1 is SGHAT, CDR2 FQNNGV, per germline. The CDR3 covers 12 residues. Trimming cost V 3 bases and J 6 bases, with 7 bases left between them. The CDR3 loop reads CASSFYSDTQYF. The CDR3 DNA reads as TGTGCCAGCAGCTTTTACTCCGATACGCAGTATTTT.

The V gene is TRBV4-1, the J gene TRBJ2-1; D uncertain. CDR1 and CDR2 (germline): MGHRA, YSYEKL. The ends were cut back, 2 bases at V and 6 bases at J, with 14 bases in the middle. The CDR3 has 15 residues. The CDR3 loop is CASSQWASAGNEQFF. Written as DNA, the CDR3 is TGCGCCAGCAGCCAATGGGCCTCAGCTGGCAATGAGCAGTTCTTC.

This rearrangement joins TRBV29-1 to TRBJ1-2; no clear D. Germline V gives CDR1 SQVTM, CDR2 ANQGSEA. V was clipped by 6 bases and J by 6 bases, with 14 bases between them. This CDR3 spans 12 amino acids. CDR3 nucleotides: TGCAGCGTGGAGACTGAATCCCATGGCTACACCTTC. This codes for CSVETESHGYTF.

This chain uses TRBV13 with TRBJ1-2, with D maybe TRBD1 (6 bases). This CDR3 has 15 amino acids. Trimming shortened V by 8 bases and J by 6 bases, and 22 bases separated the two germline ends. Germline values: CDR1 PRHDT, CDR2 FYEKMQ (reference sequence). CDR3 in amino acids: CASLYQGRKRDGYTF. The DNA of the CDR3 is TGTGCCAGCCTATACCAGGGGAGGAAGCGGGATGGCTACACCTTC.

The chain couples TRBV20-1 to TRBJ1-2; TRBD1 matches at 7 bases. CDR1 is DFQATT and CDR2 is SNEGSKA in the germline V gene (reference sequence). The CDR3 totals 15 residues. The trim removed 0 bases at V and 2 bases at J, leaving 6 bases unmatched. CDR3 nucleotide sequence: TGCAGTGCTAGAGATCCGGACAGGCCAAACTATGGCTACACCTTC. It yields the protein CSARDPDRPNYGYTF.

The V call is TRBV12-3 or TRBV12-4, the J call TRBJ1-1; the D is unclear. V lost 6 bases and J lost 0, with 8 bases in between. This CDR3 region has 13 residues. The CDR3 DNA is TGTGCCAGCAGGATTCTTATGAACACTGAAGCTTTCTTT. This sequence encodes CASRILMNTEAFF.

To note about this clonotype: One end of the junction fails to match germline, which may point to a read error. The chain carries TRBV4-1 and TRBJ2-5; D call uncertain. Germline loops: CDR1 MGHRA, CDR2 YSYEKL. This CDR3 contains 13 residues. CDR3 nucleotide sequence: TGCGCTAGCAGCAGTGGCGACCGTACGACCCAGTACTTC. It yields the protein CASSSGDRTTQYF.

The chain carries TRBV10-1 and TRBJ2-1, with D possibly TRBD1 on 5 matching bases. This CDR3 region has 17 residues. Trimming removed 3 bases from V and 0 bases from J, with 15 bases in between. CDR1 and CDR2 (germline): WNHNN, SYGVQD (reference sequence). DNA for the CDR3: TGCGCCAGCAGTGACCCTACTGGGGCGAGCTCCTACAATGAGCAGTTCTTC. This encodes CASSDPTGASSYNEQFF.

The CDR3 here is CASIPRGATYYNEQFF. The CDR3 nucleotides are TGTGCCAGCATTCCACGGGGGGCGACCTACTACAATGAGCAGTTCTTC. This chain joins TRBV25-1 and TRBJ2-1, with a possible D match to TRBD2 (7 bases). The CDR3 totals 16 residues. The germline CDR1 and CDR2 sequences are MGHDK and SYGVNS. V lost 7 bases to trimming and J lost 3 bases, with 19 bases between them.